Shown below are 31 T cell receptor beta chains from a single sample sequenced in a study of response to subunit inactivated influenza vaccine. Each CDR3 protein gets one entry after TCRdb re-called the RT-PCR reads with MiXCR. The table shows 500,000 or so distinct CDR3 sequences, with approximately 16% occurring only once. Sequences were derived from CD4+ T cells sorted from PBMCs, sampled around 25 months after vaccination. The source is a man aged 45 to 75 who received an inactivated influenza vaccine.

The table lists this clonotype with a few counts. For the CDR3, the DNA is TGCGCCAGCAGCTTGGGGACCATGTTGGACCAGTACTTC. Protein sequence: CASSLGTMLDQYF. This sequence joins TRBV5-1 and TRBJ2-5; no reliable D call. Trimming took 0 bases from V and 10 from J, leaving 13 bases between them. The CDR3 has 13 residues. The germline V gene encodes CDR1 SGHRS and CDR2 YFSETQ.

The CDR3 here is CASTQGAGGYTF. Here the CDR3 DNA reads TGTGCCAGCACCCAGGGGGCGGGGGGCTACACCTTC. The chain is built from TRBV12-3 or TRBV12-4 and TRBJ1-2; 8 nucleotides align to TRBD1. Germline trimming cut 7 bases from V and 8 bases from J; bases unmatched to any gene: 6. This CDR3 is 12 amino acids long.

The CDR3 here is CASSTWEGSDTQYF. The CDR3 nucleotides read TGTGCCAGCAGCACGTGGGAGGGATCAGATACGCAGTATTTT. The chain employs TRBV11-2 and TRBJ2-3, with TRBD2 matching 7 bases. The CDR3 spans 14 residues. Germline-derived CDR1 and CDR2 are SGHAT and FQNNGV. J was trimmed by 4 bases and V by 5 bases; bases with no gene match: 6.

The rearrangement joins TRBV9 to TRBJ2-1, with unresolved D. CDR1 SGDLS and CDR2 YYNGEE come from the germline V gene. This CDR3 contains 15 residues. With 0 bases removed from V and 5 bases from J, the gap between germline ends came to 12 bases. CDR3 nucleotide sequence: TGTGCCAGCAGCGTAGAGGGCGGAAGGGACAATGAGCAGTTCTTC. It is translated as CASSVEGGRDNEQFF.

A few counts support this clonotype. This chain uses TRBV7-2 with TRBJ2-4; 8 bases fit TRBD1. V trimming: 5 bases; J trimming: 2 bases; junction bases outside the gene matches: 2. CDR3 size: 14 residues. Germline loops: CDR1 SGHTA, CDR2 FQGNSA. CDR3 in DNA: TGTGCCAGCAGCCGGACAGGGTCCAAAAACATTCAGTACTTC. This encodes CASSRTGSKNIQYF.

This clonotype has a handful of counts. The CDR3 nucleotides read TGTGCCAGCAGCTTCTCCTCCCCCGGGGAGCTGTTTTTT. As protein: CASSFSSPGELFF. The rearrangement uses TRBV5-6 and TRBJ2-2; D remains ambiguous. This CDR3 has 13 amino acids. Trimming left V 2 bases short and J 6 bases short, with 8 bases between. In germline, CDR1 is SGHDT, CDR2 YYEEEE.

This clonotype has more than one count but fewer than ten. This chain connects TRBV20-1 to TRBJ1-1; D is perhaps TRBD1 (5 bases). The length of the CDR3 is 11 residues. The V gene lost 5 bases and the J gene lost 8 bases, with 12 bases spanning the gap. Germline-derived CDR1 and CDR2 are DFQATT and SNEGSKA (reference sequence). The CDR3 region has the DNA TGCAGTGCTTCCAGGGCCTCCGAAGCTTTCTTT. It encodes CSASRASEAFF.

This sequence joins TRBV10-3 and TRBJ2-3, with 14 nucleotides matching TRBD2. Germline V gives CDR1 ENHRY, CDR2 SYGVKD. The V and J ends lost 3 bases and 6 bases, in that order; junction bases with no gene match: 5. The CDR3 spans 16 residues. The CDR3 protein is CAISDGTSGRRDTQYF. The CDR3 nucleotides are TGTGCCATCAGTGACGGGACTAGCGGGAGACGGGATACGCAGTATTTT.

This clonotype turned up a few times. This chain uses TRBV20-1 with TRBJ2-1; unclear D gene. Per germline, CDR1 DFQATT and CDR2 SNEGSKA (reference sequence). The CDR3 totals 13 residues. The germline V and J ends were trimmed by 2 bases and 7 bases, with 12 bases remaining between them. The CDR3 DNA sequence: TGCAGTGCTAGACCCACCACTCGAAATGAGCAGTTCTTC. This encodes CSARPTTRNEQFF.

This clonotype occurred many times. The chain has TRBV10-3 and TRBJ2-1; D unclear. V lost 8 bases, J lost 0 bases, and 14 bases lay in between. Germline V gene sequence: CDR1 ENHRY, CDR2 SYGVKD. The CDR3 loop spans 15 amino acids. CDR3 protein: CAISPSRGSYNEQFF. DNA for the CDR3: TGTGCCATCTCTCCTTCTCGAGGCTCCTACAATGAGCAGTTCTTC.

This clonotype turned up a few times. The chain carries TRBV5-6 and TRBJ1-2, with D possibly matching TRBD1 (6 bases). V lost 5 bases and J lost 2, with 13 bases in between. Per germline, CDR1 SGHDT and CDR2 YYEEEE. The CDR3 runs to 14 residues. The CDR3 protein is CASSPRGTNYGYTF. The CDR3 nucleotides are TGTGCCAGCAGTCCCCGTGGGACAAACTATGGCTACACCTTC.

The V call is TRBV4-2, the J call TRBJ2-1; 9 bases are shared with TRBD1. After removal of 0 bases from V and 0 bases from J, the junction contained 3 bases not matched to a gene. This CDR3 spans 17 amino acids. Germline loops: CDR1 LGHNA, CDR2 YNFKEQ. Written as DNA, the CDR3 is TGTGCCAGCAGCCAAGAGACGGACAGGGGCTCCTACAATGAGCAGTTCTTC. Amino acid sequence: CASSQETDRGSYNEQFF.

The chain couples TRBV10-3 to TRBJ2-2; D is uncertain. This CDR3 is built from 13 residues. CDR1 is ENHRY and CDR2 is SYGVKD in the germline V gene. Trimming took off 6 bases at V and 8 bases at J, with 13 bases between the two ends. This CDR3 reads CAIRASESGELFF. The CDR3 nucleotides are TGTGCCATCAGAGCGAGCGAGTCGGGGGAGCTGTTTTTT.

The J gene is TRBJ2-3, the V gene TRBV7-9, with D perhaps being TRBD1 or TRBD2 (5 bases each). The germline CDR1 and CDR2 sequences are SEHNR and FQNEAQ (reference sequence). CDR3 length equals 13 residues. Trimming took off 3 bases at V and 6 bases at J, with 10 bases between the two ends. CDR3 nucleotides: TGTGCCAGCAGCTTTGGCAGGGAGGATACGCAGTATTTT. Translation gives CASSFGREDTQYF.

This clonotype was seen a few times. The V call is TRBV20-1, the J call TRBJ1-5; a possible D gene is TRBD1 (5 bases). This CDR3 spans 12 amino acids. The germline V gene encodes CDR1 DFQATT and CDR2 SNEGSKA (reference sequence). Trimming took off 5 bases at V and 7 bases at J, with 12 bases between the two ends. The CDR3 nucleotides are TGCAGTGCTGGATCAGGGTACCAGCCCCAGCATTTT. Its protein is CSAGSGYQPQHF.

The CDR3 coding sequence is TGTGCCAGCAGCGCGGGGGCCGGCGGGGGAAAGACCCAGTACTTC. Residues: CASSAGAGGGKTQYF. This chain links TRBV7-2 with TRBJ2-5, with D possibly matching TRBD2 (7 bases). The CDR3 runs to 15 residues. V was trimmed by 5 bases and J by 6 bases, leaving 19 bases between them. Germline lookup yields CDR1 SGHTA and CDR2 FQGNSA.

In DNA, the CDR3 is TGCAGTGCTAGAGACTACAGGGGCTCTCTGGGGGAGCAGTACTTC. Translated, it gives CSARDYRGSLGEQYF. The genes are TRBV20-1 and TRBJ2-7, with 7 bases matching TRBD1. There are 15 residues in the CDR3. Trimming at V came to 0 bases and at J to 7 bases, leaving 12 bases not matched to a gene. Germline-derived CDR1 and CDR2 are DFQATT and SNEGSKA (reference sequence).

This chain joins TRBV12-3 or TRBV12-4 and TRBJ2-2, with D tentatively TRBD2 (6 bases). V shed 3 bases and J shed 5 bases, with 13 bases lying between them. The CDR3 is 15 amino acids. CDR3 sequence: CASSFRYGGTGELFF. The CDR3 region has the DNA TGTGCCAGCAGTTTTCGTTACGGGGGAACCGGGGAGCTGTTTTTT.

The V and J genes are TRBV5-1 and TRBJ1-1, with D possibly being TRBD1 (5 bases). The CDR3 contains 16 residues. Germline V gives CDR1 SGHRS, CDR2 YFSETQ. Trimming removed 0 bases from V and 1 base from J, with 13 bases in between. The CDR3 loop is CASSLEVGGTNTEAFF. The CDR3 DNA follows: TGCGCCAGCAGCTTGGAAGTCGGAGGGACGAACACTGAAGCTTTCTTT.

This clonotype was observed a handful of times. J is TRBJ2-2 and V is TRBV28; the D gene could be TRBD1 or TRBD2 (5 bases each). Per germline, CDR1 MDHEN and CDR2 SYDVKM. The V end was cut by 3 bases, the J end by 3 bases, with 11 bases between. The CDR3 spans 15 residues. CDR3 loop: CASSFPRGHTGELFF. The DNA for the CDR3 is TGTGCCAGCAGTTTCCCGAGGGGTCACACCGGGGAGCTGTTTTTT.

This rearrangement joins TRBV4-2 to TRBJ1-4; a possible D gene is TRBD1 (5 bases). This CDR3 region has 15 residues. CDR1 is LGHNA, CDR2 YNFKEQ, per germline. With 1 base removed from V and 8 bases from J, the gap between germline ends came to 14 bases. The CDR3 sequence: CASSQVGRGKEKLFF. In nucleotides, the CDR3 is TGTGCCAGCAGCCAAGTAGGGCGGGGGAAGGAAAAACTGTTTTTT.

In this sample, this clonotype turned up many times. The gene calls are TRBV6-5 and TRBJ1-2; D gene uncertain. V lost 8 bases and J lost 4, with 8 bases in between. CDR3 size: 11 residues. Germline CDR1 reads MNHEY; CDR2 reads SVGAGI. This chain's CDR3 is CASGRIYGYTF. DNA for the CDR3: TGTGCCAGCGGAAGAATCTATGGCTACACCTTC.

The genes are TRBV19 and TRBJ1-5; TRBD1 matches 12 bases. CDR3 length: 15 amino acids. Per germline, CDR1 LNHDA and CDR2 SQIVND (reference sequence). V shed 5 bases and J 7 bases; nucleotides not matched to a gene: 6. The DNA for the CDR3 is TGTGCCAGTAGTGCCGGGACAGGGGGCGCGCAGCCCCAGCATTTT. The encoded protein is CASSAGTGGAQPQHF.

In its sample, this clonotype was seen a few times. V usage is TRBV5-1 and J usage is TRBJ1-1; no firm D call. V shed 4 bases and J shed 5 bases, with 18 bases lying between them. This CDR3 is 15 amino acids long. CDR1 and CDR2 from the germline V gene are SGHRS and YFSETQ. This CDR3 reads CASSITGSLGTEAFF. The CDR3 bases are TGCGCCAGCAGCATAACCGGGTCCCTAGGGACTGAAGCTTTCTTT.

CDR3 in amino acids: CASHRAGGSYNEQFF. The CDR3 DNA reads TGTGCCAGCCACCGCGCGGGCGGGAGCTACAATGAGCAGTTCTTC. The rearrangement links TRBV5-5 to TRBJ2-1; 7 bases fit TRBD2. The CDR3 contains 15 residues. The V gene end was trimmed by 7 bases and the J gene end by 3 bases; junction bases not matched to a gene: 10. CDR1 is SGHKS, CDR2 YYEKEE, per germline (reference sequence).

This clonotype has just a few counts. The chain links TRBV7-4 to TRBJ2-7, with no clear D. This CDR3 comprises 16 residues. V shed 2 bases and J shed 4 bases, with 18 bases lying between them. From germline, CDR1 is SGHVT and CDR2 SQSDAQ. CDR3 protein: CASSLSLTRIKYEQYF. The CDR3 DNA is TGTGCCAGCAGCTTATCCTTGACAAGGATAAAGTACGAGCAGTACTTC.

The chain combines TRBV12-3 or TRBV12-4 with TRBJ1-3; D not certain. Trimming pared 6 bases from V and 0 bases from J, leaving 12 bases between. The CDR3 extends over 15 amino acids. The DNA of the CDR3 is TGTGCCAGCAGGAGACACGACGACTCTGGAAACACCATATATTTT. It encodes CASRRHDDSGNTIYF.

The rearrangement uses TRBV5-1 and TRBJ2-4; TRBD1 agrees at 7 bases. The germline gives CDR1 SGHRS, CDR2 YFSETQ. The length of the CDR3 is 16 residues. Losses at the gene ends were 2 bases for V and 4 bases for J; bases not matched to a gene: 9. CDR3 nucleotides: TGCGCCAGCAGCTTTGGGGGACAGTGGGAGAAAAACATTCAGTACTTC. It yields the protein CASSFGGQWEKNIQYF.

V is TRBV4-3 and J is TRBJ2-2, with 11 nucleotides matching TRBD2. With 0 bases clipped from V and 3 bases from J, the junction kept 9 bases outside the gene matches. Per germline, CDR1 LGHNA and CDR2 YSLEER. CDR3 length: 19 residues. CDR3 sequence: CASSQEPRTSGGYTGELFF. CDR3 DNA: TGCGCCAGCAGCCAAGAGCCCCGTACTAGCGGGGGTTACACCGGGGAGCTGTTTTTT.

The V call is TRBV29-1, the J call TRBJ1-5; TRBD1 is a possible D gene (6 bases). This CDR3 is 14 amino acids long. Germline CDR1 reads SQVTM; CDR2 reads ANQGSEA. V was clipped by 4 bases and J by 4 bases, with 14 bases between them. CDR3 protein: CSVGQQGGNQPQHF. The CDR3 coding sequence is TGCAGCGTTGGGCAACAGGGAGGAAATCAGCCCCAGCATTTT.

This clonotype has at least ten counts. The CDR3 spells CASSYTGSETQYF. The CDR3 bases are TGTGCCAGCAGCTATACAGGGTCAGAGACCCAGTACTTC. The chain joins TRBV7-2 to TRBJ2-5; D may be TRBD1 (6 bases). Trimming stripped 4 bases from V and 4 bases from J, with 10 bases between. The CDR3 is made up of 13 amino acids. CDR1 and CDR2 (germline): SGHTA, FQGNSA.